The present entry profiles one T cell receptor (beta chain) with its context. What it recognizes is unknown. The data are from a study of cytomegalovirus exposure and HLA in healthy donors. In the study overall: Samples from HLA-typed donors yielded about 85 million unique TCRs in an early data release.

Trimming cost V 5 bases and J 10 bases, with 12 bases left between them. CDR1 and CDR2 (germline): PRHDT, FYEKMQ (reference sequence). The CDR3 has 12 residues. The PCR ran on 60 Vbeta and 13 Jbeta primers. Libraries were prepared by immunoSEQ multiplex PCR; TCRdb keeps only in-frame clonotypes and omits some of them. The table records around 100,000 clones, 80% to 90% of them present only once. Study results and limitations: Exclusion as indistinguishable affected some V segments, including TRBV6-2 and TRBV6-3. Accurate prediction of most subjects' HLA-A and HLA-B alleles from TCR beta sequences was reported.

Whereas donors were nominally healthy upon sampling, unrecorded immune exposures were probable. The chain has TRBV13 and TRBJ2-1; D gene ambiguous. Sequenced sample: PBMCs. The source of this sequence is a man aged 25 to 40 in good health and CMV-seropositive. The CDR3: CASSRGVREQFF. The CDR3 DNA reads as TGTGCCAGCAGCCGAGGAGTTAGAGAGCAGTTCTTC. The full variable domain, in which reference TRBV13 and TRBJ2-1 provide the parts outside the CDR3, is AAGVIQSPRHLIKEKRETATLKCYPIPRHDTVYWYQQGPGQDPQFLISFYEKMQSDKGSIPDRFSAQQFSDYHSELNMSSLELGDSALYFCASSRGVREQFFGPGTRLTVL.